The 29 T cell receptor beta chains given below trace back to one sample, sequenced in a study of cytomegalovirus exposure and HLA in healthy donors (dated by TCRdb to 2017 to 2019). Libraries were made using the immunoSEQ multiplex PCR assay. Sourced from immuneACCESS, this table was stored by TCRdb with only in-frame sequences that have V and J called. A share of the clones is absent; for the studies checked, an unresolved V gene accounts for under half, and the remainder has no known explanation. For this sample there are 95,000 to 150,000 clones; 94% appear just once. Roughly 1.2% of the sample is held by the ten biggest clonotypes. Material: PBMCs. Receptors originate from a woman aged 18-29 years in good health and CMV-seronegative.

A single count supports this clone. J is TRBJ2-2 and V is TRBV19, with D possibly being TRBD1 (7 bases). The CDR3 loop spans 14 amino acids. Germline CDR1 reads LNHDA; CDR2 reads SQIVND (reference sequence). Trimming removed 6 bases at V and 7 bases at J, with 15 bases between. CDR3 amino acids: CASRTGTLSGELFF. The DNA of the CDR3 is TGTGCCAGTAGGACAGGGACTTTAAGCGGGGAGCTGTTTTTT.

This clone was observed once. The CDR3: CAISESGQGNTEAFF. The CDR3 nucleotides read TGTGCCATCAGTGAGTCGGGGCAGGGGAACACTGAAGCTTTCTTT. J is TRBJ1-1 and V is TRBV10-3; tentatively, D is TRBD1 (5 bases). The ends were cut back, 0 bases at V and 1 base at J, with 9 bases in the middle. The germline V gene has CDR1 ENHRY and CDR2 SYGVKD. The CDR3 extends over 15 amino acids.

This clone came up once. The chain combines TRBV10-2 with TRBJ2-7; 7 positions match TRBD2. The trim removed 8 bases at V and 0 bases at J, leaving 7 bases unmatched. This CDR3 contains 14 residues. From germline, CDR1 is WSHSY and CDR2 SAAADI. CDR3 amino acids: CASGGGGYSYEQYF. The CDR3 region has the DNA TGCGCCAGCGGGGGGGGAGGTTACTCCTACGAGCAGTACTTC.

The chain uses TRBV6-5 and TRBJ1-4; D is uncertain. CDR1 and CDR2 from the germline V gene are MNHEY and SVGAGI. CDR3 length equals 14 residues. Trimming took 0 bases from V and 7 from J, leaving 9 bases between them. The chain's CDR3 is CASSYSQTVEKLFF. CDR3 DNA: TGTGCCAGCAGTTACTCACAGACGGTTGAAAAACTGTTTTTT.

The V and J genes are TRBV7-3 and TRBJ2-7; TRBD1 matches at 7 bases. Germline values: CDR1 SGHTA, CDR2 FQGTGA. V lost 0 bases, J lost 4 bases, and 12 bases stayed unmatched. The CDR3 extends over 17 amino acids. The DNA for the CDR3 is TGTGCCAGCAGCTTAACCCCCAGACAGGGACCACTGTACGAGCAGTACTTC. It specifies CASSLTPRQGPLYEQYF.

The rearrangement links TRBV28 to TRBJ2-7, with D maybe TRBD1 (5 bases). The V gene's germline CDR1 is MDHEN and CDR2 SYDVKM. V was trimmed by 5 bases and J by 3 bases, leaving 14 bases between them. This CDR3 spans 14 amino acids. CDR3 sequence: CASSLGKGYYEQYF. The CDR3 DNA sequence: TGTGCCAGCAGTCTTGGGAAGGGGTACTACGAGCAGTACTTC.

This sequence joins TRBV5-6 and TRBJ2-3; no reliable D call. This CDR3 spans 13 amino acids. Germline loops: CDR1 SGHDT, CDR2 YYEEEE. Trimming left V 2 bases short and J 1 base short, with 5 bases between. The DNA of the CDR3 is TGTGCCAGCAGCTTTCAGGGCACAGATACGCAGTATTTT. It specifies CASSFQGTDTQYF.

The chain employs TRBV14 and TRBJ2-5; D is uncertain. This CDR3 has 12 residues. CDR1 and CDR2 (germline): SGHDN, FVKESK. The ends were cut back, 6 bases at V and 3 bases at J, with 8 bases in the middle. The DNA of the CDR3 is TGTGCCAGCAGGGGCCCTAAAGAGACCCAGTACTTC. Its protein product is CASRGPKETQYF.

The rearrangement links TRBV19 to TRBJ1-5; D is possibly TRBD1 (5 bases). The length of the CDR3 is 14 residues. Germline V gene data show CDR1 as LNHDA and CDR2 as SQIVND (reference sequence). The V gene lost 6 bases and the J gene lost 4 bases, with 13 bases spanning the gap. The chain's CDR3 is CASSTGQTNQPQHF. The CDR3 nucleotides are TGTGCCAGTAGCACAGGTCAGACTAATCAGCCCCAGCATTTT. The whole variable domain, remainder taken from reference TRBV19 and TRBJ1-5, is DGGITQSPKYLFRKEGQNVTLSCEQNLNHDAMYWYRQDPGQGLRLIYYSQIVNDFQKGDIAEGYSVSREKKESFPLTVTSAQKNPTAFYLCASSTGQTNQPQHFGDGTRLSIL.

This clone was detected only once. V is TRBV4-1 and J is TRBJ2-7; D may be TRBD1 (6 bases). From germline, CDR1 is MGHRA and CDR2 YSYEKL. The CDR3 is 15 residues long. Trimming took off 4 bases at V and 2 bases at J, with 15 bases between the two ends. The CDR3 DNA sequence: TGCGCCAGCAGCCTCAGGGGCGGGCATCCCTACGAGCAGTACTTC. Residues: CASSLRGGHPYEQYF.

The genes are TRBV5-8 and TRBJ1-5; TRBD1 agrees at 8 bases. Germline V gives CDR1 SGHTS, CDR2 YDEGEE. Unmatched junction bases numbered 12, after V lost 4 bases and J lost 6 bases. The CDR3 has 16 amino acids. The CDR3: CASSPPRTGMVQPQHF. The CDR3 DNA reads as TGTGCCAGCAGCCCGCCGAGGACAGGGATGGTTCAGCCCCAGCATTTT.

This clone was observed once. This chain joins TRBV6-4 and TRBJ2-3; TRBD2 matches 7 bases. CDR1 is MRHNA, CDR2 SNTAGT, per germline. The CDR3 is made up of 16 amino acids. The V and J ends lost 1 base and 6 bases, in that order; junction bases with no gene match: 10. CDR3 loop: CASSDFQRELSDTQYF. In DNA form, the CDR3 reads TGTGCCAGCAGTGACTTCCAGCGGGAATTATCGGATACGCAGTATTTT.

The genes are TRBV7-3 and TRBJ2-5, with D possibly being TRBD1 (6 bases). The germline CDR1 and CDR2 sequences are SGHTA and FQGTGA. The CDR3 runs to 13 residues. V was shortened by 5 bases and J by 6 bases, with 13 bases between the two germline ends. The CDR3 here is CASSEDSFQTQYF. Written as DNA, the CDR3 is TGTGCCAGCAGCGAGGACAGTTTTCAGACCCAGTACTTC.

There are a few counts of this clone. This sequence joins TRBV6-6 and TRBJ2-7; 8 bases are a match to TRBD2. The CDR3 consists of 12 residues. CDR1 MNHNY and CDR2 SVGAGI come from the germline V gene (reference sequence). The J segment lost 3 bases and the V segment lost 7 bases, leaving 2 bases of the junction unmatched. The chain's CDR3 is CASTGTSYEQYF. CDR3 coding DNA: TGTGCCAGCACCGGGACTAGCTACGAGCAGTACTTC.

The J gene is TRBJ1-5, the V gene TRBV28; no definite D call. The CDR3 is 14 amino acids. Germline CDR1 reads MDHEN; CDR2 reads SYDVKM. Trimming stripped 5 bases from V and 4 bases from J, with 12 bases between. The CDR3 loop is CASSPRAGNQPQHF. The CDR3 DNA reads as TGTGCCAGCAGTCCGAGAGCAGGAAATCAGCCCCAGCATTTT.

This clone was seen once. Sequence at one end of the junction differs from germline and may be a read error. The V gene is TRBV28, the J gene TRBJ2-1, with TRBD2 matching over 8 bases. Looked up from germline, CDR1 is MDHEN and CDR2 is SYDVKM. This CDR3 spans 16 amino acids. CDR3 amino acids: CASNRPGSGRSSVWVF. The CDR3, as DNA: TGTGCCAGCAATCGCCCCGGGAGCGGGAGATCTTCGGTCTGGGTCTTC.

The chain is built from TRBV5-1 and TRBJ1-3; 8 bases are a match to TRBD1. CDR1 SGHRS and CDR2 YFSETQ come from the germline V gene. The CDR3 consists of 16 residues. Trimming removed 0 bases from V and 4 bases from J; junction bases left unmatched: 6. Here the CDR3 DNA reads TGCGCCAGCAGCTTGGTGGCCAGGGGGCAAGGAAACACCATATATTTT. It translates to CASSLVARGQGNTIYF.

This clone came up a few times. J is TRBJ2-7 and V is TRBV5-5; perhaps TRBD1 as D (6 bases). This CDR3 is built from 14 residues. Germline CDR1 SGHKS, CDR2 YYEKEE (reference sequence). V lost 6 bases and J lost 5, with 18 bases in between. The CDR3 sequence: CASITGQGLHEQYF. CDR3 coding DNA: TGTGCCAGCATAACGGGACAAGGCCTCCACGAGCAGTACTTC.

CDR3 nucleotides: TGTGCCAGCAGTTGGGGAGGAGGAAACACCATATATTTT. Its protein is CASSWGGGNTIYF. This chain links TRBV28 with TRBJ1-3; D not resolved. V gave up 4 bases and J gave up 4 bases, with 8 bases separating them. The germline CDR1 and CDR2 sequences are MDHEN and SYDVKM. The length of the CDR3 is 13 residues.

This chain joins TRBV19 and TRBJ1-1; no firm D call. The germline V gene has CDR1 LNHDA and CDR2 SQIVND (reference sequence). The length of the CDR3 is 13 residues. V was shortened by 5 bases and J by 3 bases, with 10 bases between the two germline ends. CDR3 nucleotides: TGTGCCAGTAGTCTTTCAGGATACACTGAAGCTTTCTTT. Amino acids: CASSLSGYTEAFF.

The V and J genes are TRBV28 and TRBJ2-7; no clear D. The germline gives CDR1 MDHEN, CDR2 SYDVKM. This CDR3 contains 16 residues. The V gene lost 4 bases and the J gene lost 0 bases, with 16 bases spanning the gap. CDR3 sequence (DNA): TGTGCCAGCAGTTCCCCGCAGGTGCGCTACTCCTACGAGCAGTACTTC. Translation gives CASSSPQVRYSYEQYF. The full variable domain, its missing parts supplied by reference TRBV28 and TRBJ2-7, is DVKVTQSSRYLVKRTGEKVFLECVQDMDHENMFWYRQDPGLGLRLIYFSYDVKMKEKGDIPEGYSVSREKKERFSLILESASTNQTSMYLCASSSPQVRYSYEQYFGPGTRLTVT.

The chain employs TRBV7-3 and TRBJ2-7, with 10 bases fitting TRBD2. There are 15 residues in the CDR3. The J segment lost 5 bases and the V segment lost 3 bases, leaving 7 bases of the junction unmatched. Germline V gives CDR1 SGHTA, CDR2 FQGTGA. In nucleotides, the CDR3 is TGTGCCAGCAGCTTTAAACTAGCGGGGTCGGACGAGCAGTACTTC. Encoded protein: CASSFKLAGSDEQYF.

The chain employs TRBV11-2 and TRBJ2-7, with a possible D match to TRBD2 (7 bases). Deletions cut 0 bases from V and 2 bases from J, with 11 bases between. Germline values: CDR1 SGHAT, CDR2 FQNNGV. CDR3 length equals 15 residues. The CDR3 DNA is TGTGCCAGCAGCTTAGAGGTGCGGGGGCCCTACGAGCAGTACTTC. This sequence encodes CASSLEVRGPYEQYF.

The V gene is TRBV6-5, the J gene TRBJ2-1; TRBD2 agrees at 13 bases. This CDR3 contains 15 residues. From germline, CDR1 is MNHEY and CDR2 SVGAGI. The V segment lost 6 bases and the J segment 9 bases; nucleotides outside the gene matches: 8. The CDR3 DNA reads TGTGCCAGCAGCCGGACTAGCGGGGGCCTCGGTGAGCAGTTCTTC. Amino acids: CASSRTSGGLGEQFF.

The chain links TRBV27 to TRBJ2-1, with TRBD2 as a possible D gene (6 bases). V lost 5 bases, J lost 6 bases, and 14 bases lay in between. CDR3 length equals 14 residues. Germline assignment: CDR1 MNHEY and CDR2 SMNVEV (reference sequence). The DNA for the CDR3 is TGTGCCAGCAGTGCCCGAACCGGGAGCAATGAGCAGTTCTTC. It encodes CASSARTGSNEQFF.

The chain joins TRBV6-1 to TRBJ1-2, with TRBD1 matching 8 bases. Germline CDR1 and CDR2: MNHNS and SASEGT. There are 20 residues in the CDR3. Trimming removed 0 bases from V and 0 bases from J; junction bases left unmatched: 15. In DNA form, the CDR3 reads TGTGCCAGCAGTGAAGCCTCAACCGACAGGGGCCAACGAGCTAACTATGGCTACACCTTC. Amino acids: CASSEASTDRGQRANYGYTF.

The chain couples TRBV2 to TRBJ2-5, with TRBD2 matching 10 bases. This CDR3 comprises 16 residues. Germline V gene sequence: CDR1 SNHLY, CDR2 FYNNEI. V lost 1 base, J lost 5 bases, and 7 bases stayed unmatched. As DNA, the CDR3 is TGTGCCAGCAGTGAAGGGCTAGCGGGGGAGTCGGAGACCCAGTACTTC. Translated, it gives CASSEGLAGESETQYF.

The chain has TRBV7-9 and TRBJ2-1; 9 nucleotides align to TRBD2. CDR3 length equals 13 residues. With 3 bases clipped from V and 7 bases from J, the junction kept 1 base outside the gene matches. The germline V gene has CDR1 SEHNR and CDR2 FQNEAQ (reference sequence). CDR3 sequence reads: CASSFSGRNEQFF. CDR3 DNA sequence: TGTGCCAGCAGCTTTAGCGGGAGAAATGAGCAGTTCTTC.

The chain couples TRBV19 to TRBJ1-1; 8 bases agree with TRBD1. Germline-derived CDR1 and CDR2 are LNHDA and SQIVND (reference sequence). The CDR3 length is 14 residues. With V trimmed by 5 bases and J by 4 bases, 6 bases remained unmatched. The CDR3 loop is CASSYQGAGTEAFF. For the CDR3, the DNA is TGTGCCAGTAGTTATCAGGGGGCTGGCACTGAAGCTTTCTTT. Based on the CDR3 plus reference TRBV19 and TRBJ1-1, the full variable domain is DGGITQSPKYLFRKEGQNVTLSCEQNLNHDAMYWYRQDPGQGLRLIYYSQIVNDFQKGDIAEGYSVSREKKESFPLTVTSAQKNPTAFYLCASSYQGAGTEAFFGQGTRLTVV.